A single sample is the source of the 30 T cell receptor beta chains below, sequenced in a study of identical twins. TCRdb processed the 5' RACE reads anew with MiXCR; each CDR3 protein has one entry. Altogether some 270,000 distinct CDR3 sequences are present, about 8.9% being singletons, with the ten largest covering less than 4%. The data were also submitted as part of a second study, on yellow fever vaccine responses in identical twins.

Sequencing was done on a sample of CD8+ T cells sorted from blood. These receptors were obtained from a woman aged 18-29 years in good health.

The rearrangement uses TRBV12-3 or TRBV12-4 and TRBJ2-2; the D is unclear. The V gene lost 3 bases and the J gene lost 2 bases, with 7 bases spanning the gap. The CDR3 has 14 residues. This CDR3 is CASSFAQNTGELFF. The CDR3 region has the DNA TGTGCCAGCAGTTTTGCACAAAACACCGGGGAGCTGTTTTTT.

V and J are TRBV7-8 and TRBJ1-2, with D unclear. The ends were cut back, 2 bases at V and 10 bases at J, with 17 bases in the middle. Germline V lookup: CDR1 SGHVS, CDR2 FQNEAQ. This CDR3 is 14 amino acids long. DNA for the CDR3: TGTGCCAGCAGCTTACCGGAATGGACCGGCACCTACACCTTC. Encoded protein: CASSLPEWTGTYTF.

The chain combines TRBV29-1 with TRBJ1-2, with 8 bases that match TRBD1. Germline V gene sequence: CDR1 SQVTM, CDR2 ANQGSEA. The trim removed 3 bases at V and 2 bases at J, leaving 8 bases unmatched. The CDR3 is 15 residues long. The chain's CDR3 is CSVDRGTGLNYGYTF. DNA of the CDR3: TGCAGCGTTGACCGGGGGACAGGCCTAAACTATGGCTACACCTTC.

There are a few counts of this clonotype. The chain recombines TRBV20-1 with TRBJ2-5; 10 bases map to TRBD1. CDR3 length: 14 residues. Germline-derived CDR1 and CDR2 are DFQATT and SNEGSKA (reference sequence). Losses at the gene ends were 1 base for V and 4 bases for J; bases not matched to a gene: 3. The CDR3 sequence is CSARGGQGRETQYF. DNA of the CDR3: TGCAGTGCTAGAGGGGGACAGGGGAGAGAGACCCAGTACTTC.

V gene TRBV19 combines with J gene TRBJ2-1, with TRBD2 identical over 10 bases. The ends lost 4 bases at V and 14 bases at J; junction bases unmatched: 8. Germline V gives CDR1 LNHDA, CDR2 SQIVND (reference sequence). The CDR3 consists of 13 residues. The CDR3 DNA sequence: TGTGCCAGTAGTAGATCCCTAGCGGGAGCGGAGTTCTTC. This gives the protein CASSRSLAGAEFF. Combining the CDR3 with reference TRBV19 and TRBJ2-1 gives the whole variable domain DGGITQSPKYLFRKEGQNVTLSCEQNLNHDAMYWYRQDPGQGLRLIYYSQIVNDFQKGDIAEGYSVSREKKESFPLTVTSAQKNPTAFYLCASSRSLAGAEFFGPGTRLTVL.

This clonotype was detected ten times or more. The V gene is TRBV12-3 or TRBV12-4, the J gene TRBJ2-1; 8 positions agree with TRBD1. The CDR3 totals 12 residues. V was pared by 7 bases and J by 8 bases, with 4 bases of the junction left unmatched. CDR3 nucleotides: TGTGCCAGCACTCCAGGGGGCGATGAGCAGTTCTTC. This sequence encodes CASTPGGDEQFF.

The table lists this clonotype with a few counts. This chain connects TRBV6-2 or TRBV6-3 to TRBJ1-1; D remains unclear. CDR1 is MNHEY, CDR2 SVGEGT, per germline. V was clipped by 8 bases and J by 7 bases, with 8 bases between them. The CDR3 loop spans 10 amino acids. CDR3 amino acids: CASGYVEAFF. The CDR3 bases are TGTGCCAGCGGCTATGTTGAAGCTTTCTTT.

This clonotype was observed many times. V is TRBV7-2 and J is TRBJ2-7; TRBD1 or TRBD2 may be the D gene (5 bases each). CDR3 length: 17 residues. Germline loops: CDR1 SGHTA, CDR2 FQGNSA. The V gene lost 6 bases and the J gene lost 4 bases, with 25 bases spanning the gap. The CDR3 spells CASRTPVGAGDDYEQYF. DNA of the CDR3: TGTGCCAGCAGAACCCCCGTCGGGGCAGGAGACGATTACGAGCAGTACTTC.

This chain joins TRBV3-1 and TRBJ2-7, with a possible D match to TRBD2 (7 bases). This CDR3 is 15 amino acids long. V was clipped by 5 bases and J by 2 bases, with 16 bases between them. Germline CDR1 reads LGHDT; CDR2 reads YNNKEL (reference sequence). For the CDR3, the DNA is TGTGCCAGCAGCGACATGGGGGGGCCCCCCTACGAGCAGTACTTC. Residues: CASSDMGGPPYEQYF.

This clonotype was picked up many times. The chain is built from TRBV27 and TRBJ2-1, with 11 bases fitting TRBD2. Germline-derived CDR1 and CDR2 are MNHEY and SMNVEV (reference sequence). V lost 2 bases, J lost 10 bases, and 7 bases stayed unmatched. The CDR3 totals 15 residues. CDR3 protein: CASSLELGLAAEQFF. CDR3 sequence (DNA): TGTGCCAGCAGTTTAGAATTGGGACTAGCGGCCGAGCAGTTCTTC.

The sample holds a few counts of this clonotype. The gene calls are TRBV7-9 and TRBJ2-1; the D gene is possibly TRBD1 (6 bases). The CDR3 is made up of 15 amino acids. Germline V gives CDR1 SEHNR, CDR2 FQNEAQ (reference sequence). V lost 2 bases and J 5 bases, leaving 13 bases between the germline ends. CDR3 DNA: TGTGCCAGCAGCTTAACAGGGTCCGATCACAATGAGCAGTTCTTC. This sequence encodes CASSLTGSDHNEQFF.

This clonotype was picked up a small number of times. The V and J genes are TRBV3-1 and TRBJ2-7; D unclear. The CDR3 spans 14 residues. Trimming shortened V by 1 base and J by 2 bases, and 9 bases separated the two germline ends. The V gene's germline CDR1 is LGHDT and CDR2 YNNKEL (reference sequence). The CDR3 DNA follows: TGTGCCAGCAGCCAAGGCCAGGAGACCTACGAGCAGTACTTC. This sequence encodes CASSQGQETYEQYF.

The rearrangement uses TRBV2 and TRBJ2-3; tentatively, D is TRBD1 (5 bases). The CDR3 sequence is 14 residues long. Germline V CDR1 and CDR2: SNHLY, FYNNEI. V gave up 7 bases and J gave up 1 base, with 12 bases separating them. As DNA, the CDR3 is TGTGCCAGCAACCCAGGGTACGGCACAGATACGCAGTATTTT. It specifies CASNPGYGTDTQYF.

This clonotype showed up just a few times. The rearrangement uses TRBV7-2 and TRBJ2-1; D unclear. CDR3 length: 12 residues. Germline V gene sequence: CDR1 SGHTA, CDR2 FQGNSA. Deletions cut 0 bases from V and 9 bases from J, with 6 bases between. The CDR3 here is CASSLARSEQFF. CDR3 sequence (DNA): TGTGCCAGCAGCTTAGCCAGGAGTGAGCAGTTCTTC.

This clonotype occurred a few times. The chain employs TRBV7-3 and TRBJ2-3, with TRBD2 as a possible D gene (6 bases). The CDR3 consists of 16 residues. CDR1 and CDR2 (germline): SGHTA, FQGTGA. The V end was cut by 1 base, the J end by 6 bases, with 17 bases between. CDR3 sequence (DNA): TGTGCCAGCAGCTTAAGCGTTAGGGGAGGTCCCGATACGCAGTATTTT. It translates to CASSLSVRGGPDTQYF. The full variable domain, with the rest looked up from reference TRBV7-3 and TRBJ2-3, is GAGVSQTPSNKVTEKGKYVELRCDPISGHTALYWYRQSLGQGPEFLIYFQGTGAADDSGLPNDRFFAVRPEGSVSTLKIQRTERGDSAVYLCASSLSVRGGPDTQYFGPGTRLTVL.

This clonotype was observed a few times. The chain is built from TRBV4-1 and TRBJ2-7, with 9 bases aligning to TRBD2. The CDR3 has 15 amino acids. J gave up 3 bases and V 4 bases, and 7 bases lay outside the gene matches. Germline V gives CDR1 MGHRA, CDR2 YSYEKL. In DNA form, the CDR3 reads TGCGCCAGCAGCCCCACAAGGACTAGCGACTACGAGCAGTACTTC. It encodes CASSPTRTSDYEQYF.

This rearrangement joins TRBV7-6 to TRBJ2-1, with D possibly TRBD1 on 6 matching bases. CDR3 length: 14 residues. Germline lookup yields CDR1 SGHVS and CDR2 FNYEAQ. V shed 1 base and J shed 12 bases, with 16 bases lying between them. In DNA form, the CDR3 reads TGTGCCAGCAGCTTAGATGTCGGGACAATAGTGCAGTTCTTC. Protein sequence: CASSLDVGTIVQFF.

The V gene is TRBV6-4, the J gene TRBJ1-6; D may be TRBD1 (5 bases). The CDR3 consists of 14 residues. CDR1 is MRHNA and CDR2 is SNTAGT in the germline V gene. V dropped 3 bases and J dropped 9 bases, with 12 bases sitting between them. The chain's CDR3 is CASSEGVVGSPLHF. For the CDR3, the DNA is TGTGCCAGCAGTGAAGGGGTTGTTGGTTCACCCCTCCACTTT.

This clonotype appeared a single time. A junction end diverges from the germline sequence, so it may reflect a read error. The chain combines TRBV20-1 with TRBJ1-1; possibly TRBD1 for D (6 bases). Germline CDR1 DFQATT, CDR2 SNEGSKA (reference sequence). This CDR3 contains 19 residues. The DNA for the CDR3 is TGCTGTGCTAGATTCTATGAGACAGGCGGGTATGAGACGAACACTGAAGCTTTCTTT. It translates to CCARFYETGGYETNTEAFF.

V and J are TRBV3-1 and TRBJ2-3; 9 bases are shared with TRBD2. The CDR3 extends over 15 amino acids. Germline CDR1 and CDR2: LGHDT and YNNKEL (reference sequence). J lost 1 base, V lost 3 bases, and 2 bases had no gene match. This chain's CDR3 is CASSHIAGGTDTQYF. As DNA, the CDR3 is TGTGCCAGCAGCCATATAGCGGGGGGCACAGATACGCAGTATTTT.

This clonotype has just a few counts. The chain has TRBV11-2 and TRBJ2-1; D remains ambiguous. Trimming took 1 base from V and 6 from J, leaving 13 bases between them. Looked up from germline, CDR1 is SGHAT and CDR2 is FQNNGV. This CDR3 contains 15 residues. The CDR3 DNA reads TGTGCCAGCAGCTTAGGTTCTAGAGATCGCAATGAGCAGTTCTTC. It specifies CASSLGSRDRNEQFF.

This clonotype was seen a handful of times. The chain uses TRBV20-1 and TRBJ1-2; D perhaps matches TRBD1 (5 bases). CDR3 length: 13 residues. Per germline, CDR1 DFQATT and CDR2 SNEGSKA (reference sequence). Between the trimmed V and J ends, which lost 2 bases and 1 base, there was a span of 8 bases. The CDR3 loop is CSARPTDNYGYTF. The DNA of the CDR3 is TGCAGTGCTAGACCGACAGATAACTATGGCTACACCTTC.

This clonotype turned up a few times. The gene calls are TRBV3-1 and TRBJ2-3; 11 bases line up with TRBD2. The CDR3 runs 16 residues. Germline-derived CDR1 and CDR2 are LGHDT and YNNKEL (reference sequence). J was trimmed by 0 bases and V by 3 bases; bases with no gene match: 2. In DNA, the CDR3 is TGTGCCAGCAGCCACCGACTAGCGGGGAGCACAGATACGCAGTATTTT. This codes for CASSHRLAGSTDTQYF.

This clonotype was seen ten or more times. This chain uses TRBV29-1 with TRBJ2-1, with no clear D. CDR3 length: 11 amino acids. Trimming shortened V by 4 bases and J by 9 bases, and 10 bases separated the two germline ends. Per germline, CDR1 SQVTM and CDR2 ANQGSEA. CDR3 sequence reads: CSVVHVSEQFF. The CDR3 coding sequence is TGCAGCGTTGTGCATGTTAGTGAGCAGTTCTTC.

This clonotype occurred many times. In nucleotides, the CDR3 is TGTGCCAGCAGTTCCACCTGGGACGAGCAGTACTTC. Translation: CASSSTWDEQYF. The genes are TRBV6-2 or TRBV6-3 and TRBJ2-7, with D unclear. The V end lost 4 bases, the J end lost 5 bases, and 9 bases lay between the germline ends. Germline CDR1 is MNHEY and CDR2 is SVGEGT. There are 12 residues in the CDR3.

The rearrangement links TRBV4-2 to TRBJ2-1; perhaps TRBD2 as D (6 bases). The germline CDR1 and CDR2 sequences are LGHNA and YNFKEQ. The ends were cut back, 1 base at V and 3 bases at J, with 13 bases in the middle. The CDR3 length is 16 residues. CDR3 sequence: CASSQVQLADYNEQFF. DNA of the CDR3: TGTGCCAGCAGCCAAGTTCAACTAGCAGACTACAATGAGCAGTTCTTC.

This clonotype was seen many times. CDR3 sequence: CATSVAGTSGYNEQFF. The DNA of the CDR3 is TGTGCCACCAGCGTCGCCGGGACTAGCGGTTACAATGAGCAGTTCTTC. The chain combines TRBV15 with TRBJ2-1; 11 nucleotides line up with TRBD2. The CDR3 spans 16 residues. CDR1 is LNHNV and CDR2 is YYDKDF in the germline V gene (reference sequence). The ends lost 5 bases at V and 4 bases at J; junction bases unmatched: 7.

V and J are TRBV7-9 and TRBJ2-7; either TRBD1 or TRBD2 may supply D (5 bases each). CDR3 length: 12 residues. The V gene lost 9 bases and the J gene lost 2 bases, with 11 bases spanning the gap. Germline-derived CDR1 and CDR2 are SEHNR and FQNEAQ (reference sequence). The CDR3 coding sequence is TGTGCCAGTTATGGGACCCCCTACGAGCAGTACTTC. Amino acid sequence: CASYGTPYEQYF.

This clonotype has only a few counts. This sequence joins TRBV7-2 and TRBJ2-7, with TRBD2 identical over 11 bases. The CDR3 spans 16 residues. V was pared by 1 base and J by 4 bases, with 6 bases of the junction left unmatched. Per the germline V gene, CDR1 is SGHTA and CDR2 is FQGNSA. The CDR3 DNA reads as TGTGCCAGCAGCTTAGACCTAGCGGGAGGTCTGTACGAGCAGTACTTC. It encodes CASSLDLAGGLYEQYF.

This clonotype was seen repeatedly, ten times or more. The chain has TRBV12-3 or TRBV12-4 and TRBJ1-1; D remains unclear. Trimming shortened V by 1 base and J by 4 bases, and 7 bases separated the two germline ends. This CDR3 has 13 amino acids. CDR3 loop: CASSLGPGTEAFF. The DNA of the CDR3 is TGTGCCAGCAGTTTAGGGCCTGGCACTGAAGCTTTCTTT.